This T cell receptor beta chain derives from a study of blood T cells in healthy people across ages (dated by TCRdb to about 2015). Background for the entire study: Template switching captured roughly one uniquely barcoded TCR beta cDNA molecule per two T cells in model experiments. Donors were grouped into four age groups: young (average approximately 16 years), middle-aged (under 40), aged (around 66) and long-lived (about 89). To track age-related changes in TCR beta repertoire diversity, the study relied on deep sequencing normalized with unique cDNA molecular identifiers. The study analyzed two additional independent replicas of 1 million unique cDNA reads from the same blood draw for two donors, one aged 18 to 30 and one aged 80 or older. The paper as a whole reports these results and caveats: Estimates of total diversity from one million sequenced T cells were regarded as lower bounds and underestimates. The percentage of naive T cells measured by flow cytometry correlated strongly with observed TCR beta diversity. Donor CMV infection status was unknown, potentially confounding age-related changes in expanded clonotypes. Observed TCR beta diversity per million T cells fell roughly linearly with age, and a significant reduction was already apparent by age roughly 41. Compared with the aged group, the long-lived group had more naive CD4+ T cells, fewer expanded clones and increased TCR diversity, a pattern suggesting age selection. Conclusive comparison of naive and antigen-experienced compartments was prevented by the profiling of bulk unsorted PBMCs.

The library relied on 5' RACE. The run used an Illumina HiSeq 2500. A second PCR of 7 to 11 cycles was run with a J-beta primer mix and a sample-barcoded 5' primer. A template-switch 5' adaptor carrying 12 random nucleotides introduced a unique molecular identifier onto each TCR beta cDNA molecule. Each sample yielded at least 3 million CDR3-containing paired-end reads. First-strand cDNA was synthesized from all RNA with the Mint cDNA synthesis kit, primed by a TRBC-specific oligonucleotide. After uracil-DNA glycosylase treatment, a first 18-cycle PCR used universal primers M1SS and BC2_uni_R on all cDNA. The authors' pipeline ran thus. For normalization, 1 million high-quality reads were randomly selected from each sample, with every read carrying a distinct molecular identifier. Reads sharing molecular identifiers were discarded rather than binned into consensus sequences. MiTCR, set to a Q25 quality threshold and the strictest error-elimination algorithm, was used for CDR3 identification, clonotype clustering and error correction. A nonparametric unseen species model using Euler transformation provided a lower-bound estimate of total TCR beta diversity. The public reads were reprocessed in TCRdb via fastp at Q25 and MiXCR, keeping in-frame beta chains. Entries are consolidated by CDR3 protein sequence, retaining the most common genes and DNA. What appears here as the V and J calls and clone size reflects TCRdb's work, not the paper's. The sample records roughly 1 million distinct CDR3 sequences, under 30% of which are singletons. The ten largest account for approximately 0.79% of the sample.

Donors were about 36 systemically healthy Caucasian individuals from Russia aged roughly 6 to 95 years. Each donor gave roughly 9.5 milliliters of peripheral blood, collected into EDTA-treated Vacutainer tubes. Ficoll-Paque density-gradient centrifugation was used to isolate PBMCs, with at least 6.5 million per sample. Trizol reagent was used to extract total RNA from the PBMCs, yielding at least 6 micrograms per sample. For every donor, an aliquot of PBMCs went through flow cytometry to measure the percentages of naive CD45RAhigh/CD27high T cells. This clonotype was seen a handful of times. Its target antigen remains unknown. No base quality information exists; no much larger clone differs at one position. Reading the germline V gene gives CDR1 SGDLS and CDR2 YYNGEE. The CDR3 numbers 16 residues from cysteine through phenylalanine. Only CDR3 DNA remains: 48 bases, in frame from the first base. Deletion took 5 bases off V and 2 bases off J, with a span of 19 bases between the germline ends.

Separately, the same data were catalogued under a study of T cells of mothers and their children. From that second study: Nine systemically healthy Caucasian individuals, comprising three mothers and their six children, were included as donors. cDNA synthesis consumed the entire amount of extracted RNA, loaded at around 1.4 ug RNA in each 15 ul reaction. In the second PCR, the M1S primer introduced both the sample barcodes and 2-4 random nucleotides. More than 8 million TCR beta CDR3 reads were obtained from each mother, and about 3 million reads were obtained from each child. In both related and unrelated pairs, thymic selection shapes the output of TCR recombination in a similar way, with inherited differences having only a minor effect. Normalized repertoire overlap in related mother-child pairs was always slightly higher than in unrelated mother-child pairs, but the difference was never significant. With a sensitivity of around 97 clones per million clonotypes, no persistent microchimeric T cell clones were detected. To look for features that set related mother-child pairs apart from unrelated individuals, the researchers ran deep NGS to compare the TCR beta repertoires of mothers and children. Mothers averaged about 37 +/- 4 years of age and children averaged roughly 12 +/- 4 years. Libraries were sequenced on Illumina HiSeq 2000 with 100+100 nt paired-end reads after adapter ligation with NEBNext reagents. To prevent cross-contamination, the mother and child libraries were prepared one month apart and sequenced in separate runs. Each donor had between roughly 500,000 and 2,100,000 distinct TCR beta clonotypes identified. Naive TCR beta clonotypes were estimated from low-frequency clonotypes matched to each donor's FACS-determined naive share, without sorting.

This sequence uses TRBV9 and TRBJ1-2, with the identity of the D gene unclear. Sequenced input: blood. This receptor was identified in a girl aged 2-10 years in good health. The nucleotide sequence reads TGTGCCAGCAGGAACAAGAAGCTGGGAGGGAACTATGGCTACACCTTC. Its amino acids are CASRNKKLGGNYGYTF. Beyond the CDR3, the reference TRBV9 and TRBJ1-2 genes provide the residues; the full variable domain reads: DSGVTQTPKHLITATGQRVTLRCSPRSGDLSVYWYQQSLDQGLQFLIQYYNGEERAKGNILERFSAQQFPDLHSELNLSSLELGDSALYFCASRNKKLGGNYGYTFGSGTRLTVV.